This TCR beta chain was sequenced in a study of blood T cell repertoires in COVID-19. Study-wide background: Collection of acute and convalescent COVID-19 samples took place in the United States, Italy and Spain.

The CDR3 has 15 amino acids. V shed 3 bases and J shed 2 bases, with 12 bases lying between them. Germline V gives CDR1 WNHNN, CDR2 SYGVQD (reference sequence). Per the study methods: It was from reference gene primer amplification that nucleated cell counts were estimated. Assay used: immunoSEQ multiplex PCR; TCRdb lists only in-frame clones, some missing. That table is the source of V, J and clone size, and D and trimming were worked out from the DNA. Of roughly 120,000 clones listed, roughly 80% are singletons. This rearrangement joins TRBV10-1 to TRBJ2-3; a possible D gene is TRBD1 (6 bases). Sequencing was performed on peripheral blood. This sequence was found in a man between 45 and 60 years old with acute or convalescent COVID-19. CDR3 in amino acids: CASSDPGQLTDTQYF. The CDR3 nucleotides are TGCGCCAGCAGTGACCCGGGACAACTCACAGATACGCAGTATTTT.